This passage covers 27 T cell receptor beta chains from one sample sequenced in a study of cytomegalovirus exposure and HLA in healthy donors. The PCR had 60 Vbeta and 13 Jbeta primers. Clones were sequenced by immunoSEQ multiplex PCR, and TCRdb holds only the in-frame ones, with some missing. Of around 200,000 clones in the sample, around four fifths are singletons; the top ten hold around 3.2%. The sequencing sample was made of PBMCs. Every receptor here comes from a female donor in good health and CMV-seronegative.

V is TRBV7-3 and J is TRBJ2-2, with TRBD1 identical over 12 bases. CDR1 SGHTA and CDR2 FQGTGA come from the germline V gene. V was clipped by 2 bases and J by 4 bases; unmatched bases: 2. This CDR3 is 16 amino acids long. CDR3 amino acids: CASSLGGQGATGELFF. The DNA of the CDR3 is TGTGCCAGCAGCTTAGGGGGACAGGGGGCCACCGGGGAGCTGTTTTTT.

V and J are TRBV25-1 and TRBJ2-5; D gene ambiguous. Germline loops: CDR1 MGHDK, CDR2 SYGVNS. V lost 6 bases, J lost 5 bases, and 22 bases lay in between. The CDR3 has 16 amino acids. Here the CDR3 reads CASRGRPNKNGETQYF. The CDR3 bases are TGTGCCAGCAGAGGTCGACCGAATAAAAACGGGGAGACCCAGTACTTC.

This chain joins TRBV4-3 and TRBJ2-3; 9 bases align to TRBD2. V dropped 9 bases and J dropped 0; count of bases not matched to a gene: 16. This CDR3 is built from 18 residues. Looked up from germline, CDR1 is LGHNA and CDR2 is YSLEER. The CDR3 DNA reads TGCGCCAGGACACGCCACGCCATGGCGGGGGGGAGCACAGATACGCAGTATTTT. Its translation is CARTRHAMAGGSTDTQYF.

The chain is built from TRBV28 and TRBJ1-1, with D perhaps TRBD1 (5 bases). The length of the CDR3 is 12 residues. Trimming took 5 bases from V and 1 from J, leaving 5 bases between them. Germline CDR1 reads MDHEN; CDR2 reads SYDVKM. Written as DNA, the CDR3 is TGTGCCAGCAGTACAGGGAACACTGAAGCTTTCTTT. Protein product: CASSTGNTEAFF.

The rearrangement joins TRBV7-9 to TRBJ2-2, with a tentative D call TRBD1 (5 bases). With 4 bases removed from V and 0 bases from J, the gap between germline ends came to 12 bases. In germline, CDR1 is SEHNR, CDR2 FQNEAQ (reference sequence). The CDR3 sequence is 16 residues long. Here the CDR3 reads CASSSPETANTGELFF. Here the CDR3 DNA reads TGTGCCAGCAGCTCGCCCGAGACAGCGAACACCGGGGAGCTGTTTTTT.

The chain combines TRBV19 with TRBJ2-7; TRBD1 aligns across 8 bases. This CDR3 has 12 amino acids. Germline V gene sequence: CDR1 LNHDA, CDR2 SQIVND (reference sequence). The V segment lost 4 bases and the J segment 4 bases; nucleotides outside the gene matches: 0. The CDR3 reads CASSRQGYEQYF. CDR3 sequence (DNA): TGTGCCAGTAGTAGACAGGGGTACGAGCAGTACTTC.

The chain carries TRBV11-2 and TRBJ2-7; D is ambiguous. The germline CDR1 and CDR2 sequences are SGHAT and FQNNGV. Trimming cost V 4 bases and J 0 bases, with 10 bases left between them. The CDR3 contains 14 residues. CDR3 bases: TGTGCCAGCAGCTCCCTCTATTCCTCCTACGAGCAGTACTTC. Encoded protein: CASSSLYSSYEQYF.

The chain uses TRBV14 and TRBJ2-7; the D gene is possibly TRBD2 (5 bases). Germline CDR1 and CDR2: SGHDN and FVKESK. The CDR3 covers 16 residues. Between the trimmed V and J ends, which lost 0 bases and 3 bases, there was a span of 15 bases. CDR3 nucleotide sequence: TGTGCCAGCAGCCAAGATCGCCGTCTAGCTTACTACGAGCAGTACTTC. It is translated as CASSQDRRLAYYEQYF.

In DNA, the CDR3 is TGTGCCAGTACCCAGGTAGGGGCAGCTAATTCACCCCTCCACTTT. Translating it yields CASTQVGAANSPLHF. This chain uses TRBV19 with TRBJ1-6; D possibly corresponds to TRBD1 (5 bases). Trimming took off 7 bases at V and 6 bases at J, with 16 bases between the two ends. This CDR3 is built from 15 residues. CDR1 and CDR2 (germline): LNHDA, SQIVND (reference sequence).

This clone was observed a few times. The genes are TRBV28 and TRBJ2-2; 11 bases fit TRBD2. The CDR3 extends over 16 amino acids. Germline V gene sequence: CDR1 MDHEN, CDR2 SYDVKM. Trimming cost V 0 bases and J 5 bases; bases outside gene matches: 2. CDR3 sequence: CASSLWASGGTGELFF. The CDR3 DNA reads as TGTGCCAGCAGTTTATGGGCTAGCGGGGGGACCGGGGAGCTGTTTTTT.

This clone is a singleton in its sample. V gene TRBV5-4 combines with J gene TRBJ2-7; 10 bases fit TRBD1. The CDR3 length is 14 residues. Germline V lookup: CDR1 SGHNT, CDR2 YYREEE (reference sequence). Unmatched junction bases numbered 3, after V lost 3 bases and J lost 3 bases. The CDR3 DNA reads TGTGCCAGCAGCTACCGGGACAGGGGCTACGAGCAGTACTTC. This encodes CASSYRDRGYEQYF. The entire variable domain, with the rest obtained from reference TRBV5-4 and TRBJ2-7, is as follows: ETGVTQSPTHLIKTRGQQVTLRCSSQSGHNTVSWYQQALGQGPQFIFQYYREEENGRGNFPPRFSGLQFPNYSSELNVNALELDDSALYLCASSYRDRGYEQYFGPGTRLTVT.

This clone was counted once. V and J are TRBV9 and TRBJ1-1; no reliable D call. The CDR3 consists of 13 residues. Germline loops: CDR1 SGDLS, CDR2 YYNGEE. V lost 0 bases and J lost 11, with 14 bases in between. CDR3 sequence reads: CASSVGTAGNAFF. CDR3 coding DNA: TGTGCCAGCAGCGTAGGGACGGCGGGGAATGCTTTCTTT.

This chain joins TRBV5-6 and TRBJ1-5; possibly TRBD1 for D (5 bases). With 3 bases removed from V and 5 bases from J, the gap between germline ends came to 12 bases. The CDR3 contains 14 residues. Looked up from germline, CDR1 is SGHDT and CDR2 is YYEEEE. The CDR3 is CASSSQATYQPQHF. The CDR3 DNA sequence: TGTGCCAGCAGCTCACAGGCGACCTATCAGCCCCAGCATTTT.

V is TRBV7-2 and J is TRBJ2-3, with 10 positions matching TRBD2. CDR1 and CDR2 (germline): SGHTA, FQGNSA. The CDR3 length is 15 residues. V trimming: 7 bases; J trimming: 3 bases; junction bases outside the gene matches: 7. CDR3 region: CASTPSGGPTDTQYF. For the CDR3, the DNA is TGTGCCAGCACCCCTAGCGGGGGCCCGACAGATACGCAGTATTTT.

This clone came up a few times. The genes are TRBV5-6 and TRBJ1-1, with D uncertain. CDR1 and CDR2 (germline): SGHDT, YYEEEE. The CDR3 contains 13 residues. Deletions cut 7 bases from V and 1 base from J, with 11 bases between. The CDR3 sequence is CASGTGWNTEAFF. Written as DNA, the CDR3 is TGTGCCAGCGGAACGGGGTGGAACACTGAAGCTTTCTTT.

Only one count was recorded for this clone. The chain links TRBV7-9 to TRBJ1-1; a possible D gene is TRBD1 (6 bases). With 5 bases removed from V and 1 base from J, the gap between germline ends came to 17 bases. The CDR3 is 16 amino acids. CDR1 and CDR2 (germline): SEHNR, FQNEAQ (reference sequence). CDR3 sequence (DNA): TGTGCCAGCAGCACTTCCCAGGGGATGGCGAACACTGAAGCTTTCTTT. This codes for CASSTSQGMANTEAFF.

The chain has TRBV5-1 and TRBJ2-2; TRBD2 aligns across 8 bases. This CDR3 has 14 amino acids. From germline, CDR1 is SGHRS and CDR2 YFSETQ. Trimming cost V 2 bases and J 6 bases; bases outside gene matches: 3. CDR3 loop: CASSFTGGSGELFF. The CDR3 DNA is TGCGCCAGCAGCTTCACGGGGGGGTCCGGGGAGCTGTTTTTT. The full variable domain, its missing parts supplied by reference TRBV5-1 and TRBJ2-2, is KAGVTQTPRYLIKTRGQQVTLSCSPISGHRSVSWYQQTPGQGLQFLFEYFSETQRNKGNFPGRFSGRQFSNSRSEMNVSTLELGDSALYLCASSFTGGSGELFFGEGSRLTVL.

This clone was counted only a few times. The chain joins TRBV4-1 to TRBJ2-7, with 10 bases that match TRBD2. The CDR3 is made up of 16 amino acids. The J segment lost 3 bases and the V segment lost 5 bases, leaving 10 bases of the junction unmatched. The germline V gene has CDR1 MGHRA and CDR2 YSYEKL. The CDR3 bases are TGCGCCAGCAGCTCGGTGCAGCGGGGGGGCGTCTACGAGCAGTACTTC. It translates to CASSSVQRGGVYEQYF.

The CDR3 sequence: CASSSPPPSGTRDNEQFF. The CDR3, as DNA: TGCGCCAGCAGCTCGCCCCCCCCTAGCGGCACTAGAGACAATGAGCAGTTCTTC. V gene TRBV5-1 combines with J gene TRBJ2-1, with 7 bases that match TRBD2. J was trimmed by 5 bases and V by 3 bases; bases with no gene match: 17. Looked up from germline, CDR1 is SGHRS and CDR2 is YFSETQ. The CDR3 sequence is 18 residues long. Variable domain in full (rest from reference TRBV5-1 and TRBJ2-1): KAGVTQTPRYLIKTRGQQVTLSCSPISGHRSVSWYQQTPGQGLQFLFEYFSETQRNKGNFPGRFSGRQFSNSRSEMNVSTLELGDSALYLCASSSPPPSGTRDNEQFFGPGTRLTVL.

The chain combines TRBV28 with TRBJ2-7; a possible D gene is TRBD1 (5 bases). In germline, CDR1 is MDHEN, CDR2 SYDVKM. The CDR3 totals 14 residues. Trimming left V 3 bases short and J 7 bases short, with 16 bases between. The CDR3 sequence is CASSLDIRVWEQYF. The CDR3 coding sequence is TGTGCCAGCAGTTTGGACATAAGGGTATGGGAGCAGTACTTC.

The chain recombines TRBV11-3 with TRBJ2-5; TRBD1 matches at 9 bases. Germline-derived CDR1 and CDR2 are SGHNT and YENEEA. Trimming took 3 bases from V and 5 from J; bases not matched to a gene: 1. The CDR3 contains 13 residues. The CDR3 nucleotides read TGTGCCAGCAGCTTCGACAGGGGGGAGACCCAGTACTTC. Encoded protein: CASSFDRGETQYF.

V and J are TRBV29-1 and TRBJ1-1; TRBD1 aligns across 8 bases. The CDR3 is 14 amino acids. The V and J ends lost 7 bases and 3 bases, in that order; junction bases with no gene match: 10. Germline V CDR1 and CDR2: SQVTM, ANQGSEA. CDR3 sequence reads: CSAGLTGDYTEAFF. DNA of the CDR3: TGCAGCGCCGGACTGACAGGGGACTACACTGAAGCTTTCTTT.

This rearrangement joins TRBV7-2 to TRBJ1-4; 7 bases agree with TRBD1. The CDR3 totals 15 residues. Unmatched junction bases numbered 8, after V lost 2 bases and J lost 8 bases. CDR1 and CDR2 (germline): SGHTA, FQGNSA. CDR3 nucleotide sequence: TGTGCCAGCAGCTTATCCCCAGGGGGATACGAAAAACTGTTTTTT. Its protein is CASSLSPGGYEKLFF.

The rearrangement links TRBV5-1 to TRBJ2-2, with D perhaps matching TRBD2 (7 bases). V shed 3 bases and J shed 5 bases, with 11 bases lying between them. Germline CDR1 and CDR2: SGHRS and YFSETQ. There are 14 residues in the CDR3. DNA for the CDR3: TGCGCCAGCAGCTCGGGAGGACAGACCGGGGAGCTGTTTTTT. Amino acid sequence: CASSSGGQTGELFF.

V usage is TRBV30 and J usage is TRBJ2-3; 7 positions agree with TRBD2. The CDR3 spans 16 residues. V was pared by 2 bases and J by 1 base, with 9 bases of the junction left unmatched. Per the germline V gene, CDR1 is GTSNPN and CDR2 is SVGIG (reference sequence). CDR3 in amino acids: CAWSWGGSVGTDTQYF. In nucleotides, the CDR3 is TGTGCCTGGAGTTGGGGAGGGAGCGTCGGCACAGATACGCAGTATTTT. Looking up the rest from reference TRBV30 and TRBJ2-3 gives the full variable domain: SQTIHQWPATLVQPVGSPLSLECTVEGTSNPNLYWYRQAAGRGLQLLFYSVGIGQISSEVPQNLSASRPQDRQFILSSKKLLLSDSGFYLCAWSWGGSVGTDTQYFGPGTRLTVL.

This chain uses TRBV5-6 with TRBJ1-2; TRBD1 matches 10 bases. Germline V CDR1 and CDR2: SGHDT, YYEEEE. The CDR3 totals 15 residues. V gave up 0 bases and J gave up 6 bases; unmatched junction bases: 5. The DNA of the CDR3 is TGTGCCAGCAGCTTGGTGGAGACAGGGGGCGATGGCTACACCTTC. Translation gives CASSLVETGGDGYTF.

This clone was detected many times. This chain links TRBV19 with TRBJ1-1, with TRBD1 as a possible D gene (5 bases). Germline V lookup: CDR1 LNHDA, CDR2 SQIVND (reference sequence). V was cut by 7 bases and J by 0 bases, with 12 bases left in between. CDR3 length: 14 residues. CDR3 in DNA: TGTGCCAGTAATGAAGGGGCCATGAACACTGAAGCTTTCTTT. This sequence encodes CASNEGAMNTEAFF.